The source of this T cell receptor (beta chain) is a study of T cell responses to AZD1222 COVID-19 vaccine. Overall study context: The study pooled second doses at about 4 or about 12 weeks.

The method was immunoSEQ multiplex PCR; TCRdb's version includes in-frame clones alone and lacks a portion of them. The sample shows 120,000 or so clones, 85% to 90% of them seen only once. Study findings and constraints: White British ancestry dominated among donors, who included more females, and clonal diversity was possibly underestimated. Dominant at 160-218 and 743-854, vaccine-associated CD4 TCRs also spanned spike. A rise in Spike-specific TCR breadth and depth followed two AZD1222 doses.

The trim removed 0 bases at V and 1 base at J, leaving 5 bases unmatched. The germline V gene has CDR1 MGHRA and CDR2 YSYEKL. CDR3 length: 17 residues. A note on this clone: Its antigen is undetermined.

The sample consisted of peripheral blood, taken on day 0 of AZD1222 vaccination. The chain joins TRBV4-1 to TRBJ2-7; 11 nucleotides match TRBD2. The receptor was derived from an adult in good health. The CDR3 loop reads CASSQDSASGGSYEQYF. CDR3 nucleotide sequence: TGCGCCAGCAGCCAAGATTCGGCTAGCGGGGGGTCCTACGAGCAGTACTTC.